This T cell receptor beta chain derives from a study of T cell responses to AZD1222 COVID-19 vaccine. General study findings and limits: Spike-wide coverage was observed for vaccine-associated CD4 TCRs, with dominant responses at 160-218 and 743-854. Donors skewed white British and female; clonal diversity was possibly underestimated. The study sampled repertoires only after the peak T cell response.

Data came from immunoSEQ multiplex PCR; TCRdb stores just in-frame clones and leaves some out. The sample has over 95,000 clones, 80% to 90% seen once. V lost 5 bases, J lost 5 bases, and 4 bases lay in between. Germline lookup yields CDR1 KGHSH and CDR2 LQKENI. The CDR3 runs to 11 residues. Of note for this clone: Its antigen is undetermined.

Sequenced material: peripheral blood, taken on day 0 of AZD1222 vaccination. This TCR was sampled from an adult in good health. The chain couples TRBV18 to TRBJ1-3; D not certain. The CDR3 sequence is CASSFRNTIYF. The CDR3 bases are TGTGCCAGCTCATTCCGAAACACCATATATTTT.